These T cell receptor beta chains were read from a single sample in a study of naive and memory T cell subsets. TCRdb re-called the UMI-ligation and nested PCR reads with MiXCR, one entry per CDR3 protein. Here the sample spans tens of thousands of distinct CDR3 sequences, roughly 9.6% being singletons. Sequencing was carried out using central memory CD8+ T cells from blood. The receptors were gathered from a human donor in good health. The CDR3 runs from the conserved cysteine through the conserved F or W. D genes are given only for firm matches. Clone size is given for some rows only: seen once, a few or many times, or a class if the clone is expanded.

D gene: TRBD2; J gene: TRBJ2-1; CDR3 length: 15; clone size: many; V gene: TRBV20-1; CDR3 protein: CSAPNGLAGYNEQFF; CDR3 DNA: TGCAGTGCTCCCAATGGACTAGCGGGGTACAATGAGCAGTTCTTC
D gene: TRBD2; J gene: TRBJ2-5; CDR3 length: 16; clone size: NA; V gene: TRBV15; CDR3 protein: CATSRSWGLAARAQYF; CDR3 DNA: TGTGCCACCAGCAGAAGTTGGGGACTAGCGGCCCGGGCCCAGTACTTC
D gene: NA; J gene: TRBJ2-7; CDR3 length: 13; clone size: many; V gene: TRBV27; CDR3 protein: CASSFRGRGEQYF; CDR3 DNA: TGTGCCAGCAGTTTCCGGGGGCGCGGAGAGCAGTACTTC
D gene: NA; J gene: TRBJ2-7; CDR3 length: 14; clone size: NA; V gene: TRBV7-9; CDR3 protein: CASSLWDNSYEQYF; CDR3 DNA: TGTGCCAGCAGCCTATGGGACAACTCCTACGAGCAGTACTTC
D gene: NA; J gene: TRBJ2-7; CDR3 length: 14; clone size: many; V gene: TRBV18; CDR3 protein: CASSPKIRIYEQYF; CDR3 DNA: TGTGCCAGCTCACCAAAAATCCGGATATACGAGCAGTACTTC
D gene: NA; J gene: TRBJ2-7; CDR3 length: 14; clone size: few; V gene: TRBV4-2; CDR3 protein: CASSQVRGLHEQYF; CDR3 DNA: TGTGCCAGCAGCCAAGTGAGAGGGTTGCACGAGCAGTACTTC
D gene: TRBD2; J gene: TRBJ2-2; CDR3 length: 13; clone size: many; V gene: TRBV6-5; CDR3 protein: CATRTSETGELFF; CDR3 DNA: TGTGCCACCAGGACTAGCGAGACCGGGGAGCTGTTTTTT
D gene: NA; J gene: TRBJ1-1; CDR3 length: 19; clone size: few; V gene: TRBV15; CDR3 protein: CATSRDRSWQTGMNTEAFF; CDR3 DNA: TGTGCCACCAGCAGAGATAGATCGTGGCAGACTGGCATGAACACTGAAGCTTTCTTT
D gene: TRBD1; J gene: TRBJ2-7; CDR3 length: 13; clone size: NA; V gene: TRBV28; CDR3 protein: CASRTGASYEQYF; CDR3 DNA: TGTGCCAGCAGGACAGGGGCATCCTACGAGCAGTACTTC
D gene: NA; J gene: TRBJ2-1; CDR3 length: 15; clone size: few; V gene: TRBV7-2; CDR3 protein: CASSPGLRYYNEQFF; CDR3 DNA: TGTGCCAGCAGCCCGGGACTCCGATACTACAATGAGCAGTTCTTC
D gene: TRBD2; J gene: TRBJ2-3; CDR3 length: 14; clone size: NA; V gene: TRBV29-1; CDR3 protein: CSVVGTMGADTQYF; CDR3 DNA: TGCAGCGTTGTCGGGACTATGGGGGCAGATACGCAGTATTTT
D gene: NA; J gene: TRBJ1-1; CDR3 length: 15; clone size: NA; V gene: TRBV6-5; CDR3 protein: CASSSSGTGNTEAFF; CDR3 DNA: TGTGCCAGCAGCTCTTCCGGGACGGGGAACACTGAAGCTTTCTTT
D gene: TRBD1; J gene: TRBJ1-2; CDR3 length: 12; clone size: many; V gene: TRBV12-3/TRBV12-4; CDR3 protein: CASRQGYYGYTF; CDR3 DNA: TGTGCCAGCAGACAGGGGTACTATGGCTACACCTTC
D gene: TRBD1; J gene: TRBJ1-2; CDR3 length: 14; clone size: NA; V gene: TRBV28; CDR3 protein: CASKPSGQHYGYTF; CDR3 DNA: TGTGCCAGTAAACCCTCGGGACAGCATTATGGCTACACCTTC
D gene: TRBD1; J gene: TRBJ1-5; CDR3 length: 15; clone size: many; V gene: TRBV6-5; CDR3 protein: CASSWTGDNNQPQHF; CDR3 DNA: TGTGCCAGCAGTTGGACAGGGGACAACAATCAGCCCCAGCATTTT
D gene: NA; J gene: TRBJ2-7; CDR3 length: 14; clone size: many; V gene: TRBV4-3; CDR3 protein: CASSQGLGWNEQYF; CDR3 DNA: TGCGCCAGCAGCCAAGGTCTCGGATGGAACGAGCAGTACTTC
D gene: TRBD2; J gene: TRBJ2-1; CDR3 length: 15; clone size: few; V gene: TRBV7-2; CDR3 protein: CASRATSGGYDEQFF; CDR3 DNA: TGTGCCAGCAGAGCGACTAGCGGCGGGTACGATGAGCAGTTCTTC
D gene: NA; J gene: TRBJ1-1; CDR3 length: 11; clone size: many; V gene: TRBV2; CDR3 protein: CASMGNTEAFF; CDR3 DNA: TGTGCCAGCATGGGGAACACTGAAGCTTTCTTT
D gene: NA; J gene: TRBJ1-5; CDR3 length: 14; clone size: NA; V gene: TRBV6-1; CDR3 protein: CASSEVTSNQPQHF; CDR3 DNA: TGTGCCAGCAGTGAAGTTACTAGCAATCAGCCCCAGCATTTT
D gene: NA; J gene: TRBJ2-5; CDR3 length: 17; clone size: NA; V gene: TRBV7-2; CDR3 protein: CASSLSTYGTRGETQYF; CDR3 DNA: TGTGCCAGCAGCTTATCGACTTACGGGACACGTGGGGAGACCCAGTACTTC
D gene: NA; J gene: TRBJ2-1; CDR3 length: 12; clone size: many; V gene: TRBV19; CDR3 protein: CASSLRGYEQFF; CDR3 DNA: TGTGCCAGTAGCCTCAGGGGATATGAGCAGTTCTTC
D gene: NA; J gene: TRBJ1-5; CDR3 length: 14; clone size: many; V gene: TRBV27; CDR3 protein: CASREDNLNQPQHF; CDR3 DNA: TGTGCCAGCAGGGAGGACAATTTAAATCAGCCCCAGCATTTT
D gene: TRBD2; J gene: TRBJ2-7; CDR3 length: 16; clone size: many; V gene: TRBV7-8; CDR3 protein: CASSLRSGRTPYEQYF; CDR3 DNA: TGTGCCAGCAGCTTAAGGAGCGGGAGGACCCCCTACGAGCAGTACTTC
D gene: TRBD1; J gene: TRBJ1-1; CDR3 length: 20; clone size: few; V gene: TRBV20-1; CDR3 protein: CSARANGWGSRGQGNTEAFF; CDR3 DNA: TGCAGTGCTAGAGCGAATGGTTGGGGGTCGAGGGGGCAAGGGAACACTGAAGCTTTCTTT
D gene: NA; J gene: TRBJ1-4; CDR3 length: 15; clone size: NA; V gene: TRBV28; CDR3 protein: CASRTEDRLNEKLFF; CDR3 DNA: TGTGCCAGCAGGACCGAAGACAGGCTTAATGAAAAACTGTTTTTT
D gene: NA; J gene: TRBJ2-7; CDR3 length: 13; clone size: NA; V gene: TRBV7-9; CDR3 protein: CASSLGGSPEQYF; CDR3 DNA: TGTGCCAGCAGCTTAGGCGGATCACCCGAGCAGTACTTC
D gene: TRBD1; J gene: TRBJ2-3; CDR3 length: 15; clone size: many; V gene: TRBV7-9; CDR3 protein: CASTSTGGESDTQYF; CDR3 DNA: TGTGCCAGCACTTCAACAGGGGGCGAGTCGGATACGCAGTATTTT
D gene: NA; J gene: TRBJ1-5; CDR3 length: 12; clone size: many; V gene: TRBV27; CDR3 protein: CASSISGQPQHF; CDR3 DNA: TGTGCCAGCAGCATTTCAGGTCAGCCCCAGCATTTT
D gene: NA; J gene: TRBJ2-3; CDR3 length: 15; clone size: NA; V gene: TRBV9; CDR3 protein: CASSSQTIRADTQYF; CDR3 DNA: TGTGCCAGCAGCTCACAGACGATTAGGGCAGATACGCAGTATTTT
D gene: TRBD2; J gene: TRBJ2-7; CDR3 length: 15; clone size: NA; V gene: TRBV6-1; CDR3 protein: CASSETAGNPAEQYF; CDR3 DNA: TGTGCCAGCAGTGAAACAGCGGGAAACCCGGCCGAGCAGTACTTC
D gene: TRBD2; J gene: TRBJ2-7; CDR3 length: 17; clone size: medium-sized; V gene: TRBV15; CDR3 protein: CATSSRVGLAGSYEQYF; CDR3 DNA: TGTGCCACCAGCTCCCGGGTCGGACTAGCGGGATCCTACGAGCAGTACTTC
D gene: NA; J gene: TRBJ2-2; CDR3 length: 16; clone size: NA; V gene: TRBV29-1; CDR3 protein: CSAEEPGRDNTGELFF; CDR3 DNA: TGCAGCGCGGAGGAACCGGGACGGGACAACACCGGGGAGCTGTTTTTT
D gene: NA; J gene: TRBJ2-1; CDR3 length: 15; clone size: few; V gene: TRBV16; CDR3 protein: CASSQSQNAYNEQFF; CDR3 DNA: TGTGCCAGCAGCCAATCACAGAATGCCTACAATGAGCAGTTCTTC
D gene: NA; J gene: TRBJ1-1; CDR3 length: 12; clone size: NA; V gene: TRBV12-3/TRBV12-4; CDR3 protein: CASSRRQLVAFF; CDR3 DNA: TGTGCCAGCAGCCGCAGACAGTTGGTAGCTTTCTTT
D gene: TRBD1; J gene: TRBJ2-7; CDR3 length: 15; clone size: many; V gene: TRBV30; CDR3 protein: CAWSVVGQESSEQYF; CDR3 DNA: TGTGCCTGGAGTGTAGTCGGACAGGAGTCGAGCGAGCAGTACTTC
D gene: TRBD2; J gene: TRBJ2-1; CDR3 length: 16; clone size: few; V gene: TRBV5-5; CDR3 protein: CASSFRGLAGTWEQFF; CDR3 DNA: TGTGCCAGCAGCTTTCGGGGACTAGCGGGGACGTGGGAGCAGTTCTTC
D gene: NA; J gene: TRBJ2-3; CDR3 length: 11; clone size: few; V gene: TRBV29-1; CDR3 protein: CSVDRGDTQYF; CDR3 DNA: TGCAGCGTTGATAGGGGAGATACGCAGTATTTT
D gene: NA; J gene: TRBJ1-1; CDR3 length: 15; clone size: many; V gene: TRBV4-3; CDR3 protein: CASSQGDGGWFEAFF; CDR3 DNA: TGCGCCAGCAGCCAAGGGGACGGAGGATGGTTTGAAGCTTTCTTT
D gene: NA; J gene: TRBJ2-5; CDR3 length: 16; clone size: few; V gene: TRBV20-1; CDR3 protein: CSARGWTGGAQETQYF; CDR3 DNA: TGCAGTGCTAGGGGCTGGACAGGAGGGGCCCAAGAGACCCAGTACTTC
D gene: NA; J gene: TRBJ2-2; CDR3 length: 15; clone size: few; V gene: TRBV12-3/TRBV12-4; CDR3 protein: CASSPFTGRAGELFF; CDR3 DNA: TGTGCCAGCAGCCCCTTTACAGGGCGGGCCGGGGAGCTGTTTTTT
D gene: NA; J gene: TRBJ1-1; CDR3 length: 14; clone size: few; V gene: TRBV7-2; CDR3 protein: CASSLGGPNTEAFF; CDR3 DNA: TGTGCCAGCAGCTTAGGGGGTCCGAACACTGAAGCTTTCTTT
D gene: TRBD2; J gene: TRBJ2-1; CDR3 length: 14; clone size: NA; V gene: TRBV10-3; CDR3 protein: CATGPSGNYNEQFF; CDR3 DNA: TGTGCCACCGGTCCTAGCGGGAACTACAATGAGCAGTTCTTC